The entry below gives a single TCR beta chain sequence along with its context. The data were taken from a study of blood T cell repertoires in COVID-19. V shed 0 bases, J shed 8 bases, and the junction held 6 bases outside the gene matches. The CDR3 length is 15 residues. The germline gives CDR1 MDHEN, CDR2 SYDVKM. Produced via immunoSEQ multiplex PCR; TCRdb's table is partial and in-frame only. The table shows approximately 300,000 clones, with around 90% occurring only once. The rearrangement links TRBV28 to TRBJ1-4; 7 bases are shared with TRBD1. The source is a man aged 55 to 70 who had recovered from COVID-19. The sequenced material came from PBMCs or T cells enriched from blood (not recorded which). The chain's CDR3 is CASSLWWTGGEKLFF. The CDR3 bases are TGTGCCAGCAGTTTATGGTGGACAGGTGGGGAAAAACTGTTTTTT.